The clone carrying this T cell receptor beta chain was counted ten times or more. The data stem from a study of T cell repertoires in cytomegalovirus infection. Germline loops: CDR1 LGHNA, CDR2 YSLEER. This CDR3 spans 16 amino acids. Deletions cut 0 bases from V and 3 bases from J, with 11 bases between. One entry per CDR3 protein results from TCRdb running MiXCR on the reads. The data contain about 400,000 distinct CDR3 sequences, around a sixth of them singletons. The specimen was PBMCs. The sequence derives from a human donor in good health (CMV status not recorded). Some clones in this sample may be carry-over from other donors' samples. This chain uses TRBV4-3 with TRBJ2-2, with D maybe TRBD2 (5 bases). As DNA, the CDR3 is TGCGCCAGCAGCCAAGAATCGGGGAGATACACCGGGGAGCTGTTTTTT. Translated, it gives CASSQESGRYTGELFF.